This T cell receptor (beta chain) comes out of a study of blood T cell repertoires in COVID-19. V was cut by 10 bases and J by 3 bases, with 13 bases left in between. The CDR3 totals 12 residues. Germline CDR1 WSHSY, CDR2 SAAADI. Under the authors' procedure: Reference gene primer amplification gave estimated nucleated cell counts. This table comes from immunoSEQ multiplex PCR, and its TCRdb copy is limited to in-frame clones, with some not included. That table furnishes V, J and clone size, whereas the DNA furnished D and trimming. The sample comprises some 250,000 clones, about four fifths of which are singletons, and approximately 1.8% rests with the top ten.

The chain joins TRBV10-2 to TRBJ2-7; TRBD2 is a possible D gene (5 bases). The sample taken for sequencing was peripheral blood. The source of this sequence is a man aged 30-40 years who had recovered from COVID-19. The CDR3 DNA follows: TGCGCCACCACGGACTCGATCTACGAGCAGTACTTC. It is translated as CATTDSIYEQYF.